This entry describes one T cell receptor beta chain. The sample is drawn from a study of control samples from healthy donors and cancer patients. The data were produced by immunoSEQ multiplex PCR, yet TCRdb's version contains in-frame clones alone and is incomplete. The sample yields around 89,000 clones, around 82% seen once. Looked up from germline, CDR1 is LNHDA and CDR2 is SQIVND (reference sequence). V lost 4 bases and J 13 bases, leaving 13 bases between the germline ends. This CDR3 region has 11 residues. The sequenced sample was blood. This sequence joins TRBV19 and TRBJ1-1, with D possibly matching TRBD1 (5 bases). The TCR comes from a woman aged 60-75 years in good health. The CDR3 coding sequence is TGTGCCAGTAGTAGGGCAGGGTGGGATTTCTTT. Protein: CASSRAGWDFF.